These 2 T cell receptor beta chains were all obtained from the same sample, sequenced in a study of T cells in Graves' hyperthyroidism and ophthalmopathy. Amplification targeted TCR beta CDR3 regions from RNA transcripts. With the HTBI primer set, the TCR CDR3 went through a first round of RT-PCR. TCRdb re-derived calls from the multiplex PCR reads in MiXCR, one entry per CDR3 protein. The table shows under 750,000 distinct CDR3 sequences, with roughly a sixth occurring only once. Sequencing input: blood. The receptors stem from a woman aged 45-65 years with Graves' hyperthyroidism that later progressed to Graves' ophthalmopathy.

This clonotype was counted between two and nine times. The V gene is TRBV10-1, the J gene TRBJ2-5; the D is unclear. The CDR3 consists of 16 residues. V was clipped by 0 bases and J by 2 bases, with 13 bases between them. CDR1 and CDR2 (germline): WNHNN, SYGVQD (reference sequence). CDR3 nucleotide sequence: TGCGCCAGCAGTGAGTCATTGGGTCGGGCGCAAGAGACCCAGTACTTC. Translation gives CASSESLGRAQETQYF.

This clonotype showed up many times. The chain joins TRBV7-3 to TRBJ2-1; 9 nucleotides align to TRBD2. The V segment lost 0 bases and the J segment 9 bases; nucleotides outside the gene matches: 6. This CDR3 spans 15 amino acids. Germline assignment: CDR1 SGHTA and CDR2 FQGTGA. CDR3: CASSLTAGGRVEQFF. CDR3 DNA sequence: TGTGCCAGCAGCTTAACTGCGGGGGGGCGGGTTGAGCAGTTCTTC.